A few counts support the clone carrying this T cell receptor (beta chain). The data originate from a study of blood T cell repertoires in COVID-19. This CDR3 is 15 amino acids long. Sequencing used immunoSEQ multiplex PCR; TCRdb keeps in-frame clones, though not all of them. The sample carries some 70,000 clones, around 81% recorded once. The chain recombines TRBV1 with TRBJ1-6; the table names TRBD1, a call not compared with the DNA. TRBV1 is a pseudogene segment. The source is a woman aged 70-85 years with acute or convalescent COVID-19. Specimen: peripheral blood. The chain's CDR3 is CTSSQEGTGNSPLHF. The CDR3 bases are TGCACCAGCAGCCAAGAAGGGACAGGGAATTCACCCCTCCACTTT.